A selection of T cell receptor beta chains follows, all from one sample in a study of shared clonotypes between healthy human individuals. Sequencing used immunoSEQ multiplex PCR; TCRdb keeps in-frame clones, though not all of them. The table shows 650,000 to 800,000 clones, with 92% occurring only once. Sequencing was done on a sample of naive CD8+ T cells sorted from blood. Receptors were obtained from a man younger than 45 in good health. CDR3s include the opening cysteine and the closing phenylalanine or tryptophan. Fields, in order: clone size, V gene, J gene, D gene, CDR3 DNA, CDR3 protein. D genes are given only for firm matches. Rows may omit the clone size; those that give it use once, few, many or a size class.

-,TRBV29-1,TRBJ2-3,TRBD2,TGCAGCGTTGAAGAGGTCGGGCGGGAGCCCACAGATACGCAGTATTTT,CSVEEVGREPTDTQYF
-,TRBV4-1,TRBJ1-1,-,TGCGCCAGCAGCCAAGATAATGGAGATGAAGCTTTCTTT,CASSQDNGDEAFF
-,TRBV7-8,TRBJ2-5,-,TGTGCCAGCAGCCCGAGTGTGAGGGGGGAGACCCAGTACTTC,CASSPSVRGETQYF
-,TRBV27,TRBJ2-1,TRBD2,TGTGCCAGCAGTTCCCGACTAGCGGGGCAGTTCTTC,CASSSRLAGQFF
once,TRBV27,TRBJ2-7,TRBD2,TGTGCCAGCAGTTCCCGAGAAGGACTAGCGTCCTACGAGCAGTACTTC,CASSSREGLASYEQYF
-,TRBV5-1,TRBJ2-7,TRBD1,TGCGCCAGCAGCTTGGGGACAGGGAAAAACGAGCAGTACTTC,CASSLGTGKNEQYF
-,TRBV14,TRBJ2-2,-,TGTGCCAGCAGCCAAGAGGGGATCAGGGGAAGTCCCGGGGAGCTGTTTTTT,CASSQEGIRGSPGELFF
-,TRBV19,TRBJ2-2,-,TGTGCCAGTAGTATTTGGTGGAACACCGGGGAGCTGTTTTTT,CASSIWWNTGELFF
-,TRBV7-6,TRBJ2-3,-,TGTGCCAGCGTAGGAAAGACAGATACGCAGTATTTT,CASVGKTDTQYF
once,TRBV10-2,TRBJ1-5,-,TGCGCCAGCAGTGATAGTATCCAGCCCCAGCATTTT,CASSDSIQPQHF
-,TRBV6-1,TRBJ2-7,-,TGTGCCAGCAGTGACTTCCAGAACTACGAGCAGTACTTC,CASSDFQNYEQYF
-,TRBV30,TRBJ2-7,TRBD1,TGTGCCTGGAGCCCGGGACAGGGGGCCTACGAGCAGTACTTC,CAWSPGQGAYEQYF